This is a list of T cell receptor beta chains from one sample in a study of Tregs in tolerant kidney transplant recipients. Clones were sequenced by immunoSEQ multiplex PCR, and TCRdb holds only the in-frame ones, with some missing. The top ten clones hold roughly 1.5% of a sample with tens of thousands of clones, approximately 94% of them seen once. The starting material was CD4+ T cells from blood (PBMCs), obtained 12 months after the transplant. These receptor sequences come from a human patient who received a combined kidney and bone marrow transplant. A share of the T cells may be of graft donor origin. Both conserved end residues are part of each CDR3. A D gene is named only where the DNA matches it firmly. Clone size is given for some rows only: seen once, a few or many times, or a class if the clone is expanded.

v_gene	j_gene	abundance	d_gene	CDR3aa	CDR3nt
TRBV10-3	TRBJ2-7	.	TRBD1	CAIREDTGAPTYEQYF	TGTGCCATCAGGGAAGATACAGGGGCGCCCACTTACGAGCAGTACTTC
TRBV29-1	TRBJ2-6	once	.	CSVATEAGANVLTF	TGCAGCGTGGCAACGGAGGCTGGGGCCAACGTCCTGACTTTC
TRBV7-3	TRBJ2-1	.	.	CASSLTGGDGNNEQFF	TGTGCCAGCAGCTTAACGGGGGGAGACGGCAACAATGAGCAGTTCTTC
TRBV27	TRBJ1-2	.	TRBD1	CASSRQGGGYGYTF	TGTGCCAGCAGTCGACAGGGGGGAGGCTATGGCTACACCTTC
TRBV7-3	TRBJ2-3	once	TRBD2	CASSLRPPGTGTSGTDTQYF	TGTGCCAGCAGCTTACGACCTCCGGGAACCGGGACTAGCGGAACAGATACGCAGTATTTT
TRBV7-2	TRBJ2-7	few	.	CASSLFVYEQYF	TGTGCCAGCAGCTTATTCGTCTACGAGCAGTACTTC
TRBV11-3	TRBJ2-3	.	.	CASSLGGFTDTQYF	TGTGCCAGCAGCTTAGGCGGATTCACAGATACGCAGTATTTT
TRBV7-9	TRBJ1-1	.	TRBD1	CASSSRTGPEAFF	TGTGCCAGCAGCTCGAGGACAGGTCCTGAAGCTTTCTTT
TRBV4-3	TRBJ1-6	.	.	CASSQEPSGHRTHF	TGCGCCAGCAGCCAAGAGCCCTCCGGACACAGGACCCACTTT
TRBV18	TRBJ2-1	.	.	CASSPPPRRGPYNEQFF	TGTGCCAGCTCACCACCGCCTCGGCGGGGTCCCTACAATGAGCAGTTCTTC
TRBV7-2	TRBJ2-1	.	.	CASSLQSVGGEQFF	TGTGCCAGCAGCTTACAATCGGTCGGAGGTGAGCAGTTCTTC
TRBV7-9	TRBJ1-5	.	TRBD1	CASSFGQGSNQPQHF	TGTGCCAGCAGCTTTGGACAGGGAAGCAATCAGCCCCAGCATTTT
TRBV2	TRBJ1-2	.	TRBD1	CASTTRGTAVGYTF	TGTGCCAGCACCACCCGTGGGACAGCTGTCGGCTACACCTTC
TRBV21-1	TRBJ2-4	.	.	CAVLAKNIQYF	TGTGCCGTACTAGCCAAAAACATTCAGTACTTC
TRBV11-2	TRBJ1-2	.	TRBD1	CASSSLYGTDGYTF	TGTGCCAGCAGCTCCTTATATGGGACAGACGGCTACACCTTC
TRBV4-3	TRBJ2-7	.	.	CASSLLAGNSYEQYF	TGCGCCAGCAGCCTTCTGGCGGGGAACTCCTACGAGCAGTACTTC
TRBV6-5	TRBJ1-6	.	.	CASSYQGGSLHF	TGTGCCAGCAGTTATCAAGGAGGATCCCTCCACTTT
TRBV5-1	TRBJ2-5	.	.	CASSLAPGLQETQYF	TGCGCCAGCAGCTTGGCCCCAGGCCTCCAAGAGACCCAGTACTTC
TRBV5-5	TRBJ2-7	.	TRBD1	CASSPLIWTGGNSHEQYF	TGTGCCAGCAGCCCGTTGATTTGGACAGGGGGTAATTCCCACGAGCAGTACTTC
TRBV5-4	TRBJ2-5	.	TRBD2	CASSSSAGGLLETQYF	TGTGCCAGCAGTTCTTCCGCGGGGGGGCTTTTAGAGACCCAGTACTTC
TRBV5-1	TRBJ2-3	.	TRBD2	CASSLGLAAEAGTQYF	TGCGCCAGCAGCTTGGGTCTAGCGGCGGAGGCCGGTACGCAGTATTTT
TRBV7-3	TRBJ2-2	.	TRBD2	CASSLGARLAGGGSTGELFF	TGTGCCAGCAGCTTAGGGGCTAGACTAGCGGGAGGCGGTAGCACCGGGGAGCTGTTTTTT
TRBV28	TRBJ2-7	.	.	CASSRNRGYEQYF	TGTGCCAGCAGTCGGAATAGAGGCTACGAGCAGTACTTC
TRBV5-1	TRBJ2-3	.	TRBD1	CASSLLGGSTTDTQYF	TGCGCCAGCAGCTTATTAGGGGGCTCTACCACAGATACGCAGTATTTT
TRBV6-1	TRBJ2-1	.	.	CASSEVWEDEQFF	TGTGCCAGCAGTGAAGTTTGGGAGGATGAGCAGTTCTTC
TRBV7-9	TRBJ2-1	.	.	CASSLDTFNNEQFF	TGTGCCAGCAGCTTAGATACATTCAACAATGAGCAGTTCTTC
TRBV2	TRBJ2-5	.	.	CASRPHMWQFQETQYF	TGTGCCAGCAGACCTCATATGTGGCAGTTCCAAGAGACCCAGTACTTC
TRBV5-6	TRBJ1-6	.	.	CASNIQASNSPLHF	TGTGCCAGCAACATACAGGCATCTAATTCACCCCTCCACTTT
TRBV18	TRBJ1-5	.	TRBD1	CASSQLATGTVSNQPQHF	TGTGCCAGCTCACAACTTGCGACCGGGACAGTTAGCAATCAGCCCCAGCATTTT
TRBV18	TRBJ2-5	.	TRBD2	CASSPTSGGETQYF	TGTGCCAGCTCACCTACTAGCGGAGGAGAGACCCAGTACTTC
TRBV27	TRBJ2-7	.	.	CASSLMRLTTYEQYF	TGTGCCAGCAGTTTAATGCGGCTGACGACCTACGAGCAGTACTTC
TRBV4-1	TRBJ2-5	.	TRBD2	CASSQDLDFTRGAQETQYF	TGCGCCAGCAGCCAAGATCTTGATTTTACGCGGGGGGCGCAAGAGACCCAGTACTTC
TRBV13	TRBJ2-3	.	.	CASSLLADTQYF	TGTGCCAGCAGCTTACTAGCTGATACGCAGTATTTT
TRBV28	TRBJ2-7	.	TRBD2	CASTSMYGGEFYEQYF	TGTGCCAGCACCTCGATGTACGGGGGGGAATTCTACGAGCAGTACTTC
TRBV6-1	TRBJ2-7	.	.	CATRGMTATYEQYF	TGTGCCACCCGCGGGATGACAGCCACCTACGAGCAGTACTTC
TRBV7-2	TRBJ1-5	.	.	CASSLTPGPNQPQHF	TGTGCCAGCAGTTTAACCCCAGGGCCTAATCAGCCCCAGCATTTT
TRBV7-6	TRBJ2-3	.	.	CASSINRGISTDTQYF	TGTGCCAGCAGCATAAACCGGGGGATAAGCACAGATACGCAGTATTTT
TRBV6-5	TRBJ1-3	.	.	CASSYVGVGSGNTIYF	TGTGCCAGCAGTTACGTAGGGGTCGGGTCTGGAAACACCATATATTTT
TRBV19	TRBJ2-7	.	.	CASSIRSGSSSYEQYF	TGTGCCAGTAGTATCCGCTCCGGGTCTAGTTCCTACGAGCAGTACTTC
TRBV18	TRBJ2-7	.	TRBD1	CASSLRETGISEQYF	TGTGCCAGCTCACTGAGAGAGACAGGGATTAGCGAGCAGTACTTC
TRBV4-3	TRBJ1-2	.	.	CASSQELVRYGYTF	TGCGCCAGCAGCCAAGAGTTGGTGAGGTATGGCTACACCTTC
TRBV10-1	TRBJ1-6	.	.	CANPGFSYNSPLHF	TGCGCCAACCCAGGGTTCTCCTATAATTCCCCCCTCCACTTT